This section outlines one TCR beta chain sequence together with its context. Its antigen is unknown. TCRdb's copy holds only in-frame clones and misses some; the assay was immunoSEQ multiplex PCR. The sample lists about 60,000 clones, more than 75% occurring once. The entry originates in a study of cytomegalovirus exposure and HLA in healthy donors. The study, taken as a whole, reports: There were 150 or so TCR beta chains listed as cytomegalovirus-associated.

The CDR3 spans 13 residues. The V gene's germline CDR1 is SGHTA and CDR2 FQGTGA. The V end was cut by 2 bases, the J end by 6 bases, with 8 bases between. This receptor was obtained from a man younger than 30 in good health and CMV-seronegative. The chain is built from TRBV7-3 and TRBJ2-1; D ambiguous. The sequenced sample consisted of PBMCs. DNA for the CDR3: TGTGCCAGCAGCTTATTTACGGGCAATGAGCAGTTCTTC. Its protein product is CASSLFTGNEQFF.